These T cell receptor beta chains were read from a single sample in a study of blood T cell repertoires in COVID-19. Sequencing was performed with immunoSEQ multiplex PCR; in TCRdb, only in-frame clones are kept and a portion is missing. Seen here are about 300,000 clones, 89% observed once, and the top ten hold less than 2%. Input material: PBMCs or T cells enriched from blood (not recorded which). The receptors were sampled from a woman in her thirties or forties who had recovered from COVID-19. Each CDR3 is given with its conserved first and last residue. Each record gives: clone size, V gene, J gene, CDR3 length, D gene, CDR3 protein, CDR3 DNA. The D gene is left open where the match is weak. Size values are once, few and many counts, or a class for expanded clones, and some rows have none.

NA,TRBV2,TRBJ2-7,13,TRBD2,CASRSGSTYEQYF,TGTGCCAGTCGTAGCGGGAGTACCTACGAGCAGTACTTC
once,TRBV19,TRBJ2-4,15,TRBD1,CASSIAGGDANIQYF,TGTGCCAGTAGTATAGCAGGGGGCGACGCGAACATTCAGTACTTC
NA,TRBV30,TRBJ1-6,12,NA,CAWTGGYSPLHF,TGTGCCTGGACGGGGGGATACTCACCCCTCCACTTT
NA,TRBV30,TRBJ2-3,14,NA,CAHQRGVLSDTQYF,TGTGCACATCAGAGAGGCGTCCTTTCGGATACGCAGTATTTT
NA,TRBV2,TRBJ2-1,14,NA,CASSARSSYNEQFF,TGTGCCAGCAGTGCGCGGAGCTCCTACAATGAGCAGTTCTTC
NA,TRBV7-3,TRBJ2-2,15,NA,CASSLAGINTGELFF,TGTGCCAGCAGCTTAGCGGGGATAAACACCGGGGAGCTGTTTTTT
NA,TRBV9,TRBJ2-1,15,NA,CASRPGSGINNEQFF,TGTGCCAGCAGACCGGGGAGCGGAATCAACAATGAGCAGTTCTTC
NA,TRBV30,TRBJ2-2,16,NA,CAWSVHPRGAIGELFF,TGTGCCTGGAGTGTACACCCCAGGGGGGCCATCGGGGAGCTGTTTTTT
NA,TRBV7-6,TRBJ1-1,12,NA,CASSLERGEAFF,TGTGCCAGCAGCTTAGAACGGGGTGAAGCTTTCTTT
NA,TRBV7-6,TRBJ1-3,12,NA,CASSQNRNTIYF,TGTGCCAGCAGCCAGAACCGAAACACCATATATTTT
NA,TRBV2,TRBJ1-2,14,TRBD1,CASSTFGTEYGYTF,TGTGCCAGCAGTACGTTTGGGACAGAATATGGCTACACCTTC
NA,TRBV24-1,TRBJ2-7,14,TRBD1,CATSAGQGRDEQYF,TGTGCCACCAGTGCCGGACAGGGGCGAGACGAGCAGTACTTC